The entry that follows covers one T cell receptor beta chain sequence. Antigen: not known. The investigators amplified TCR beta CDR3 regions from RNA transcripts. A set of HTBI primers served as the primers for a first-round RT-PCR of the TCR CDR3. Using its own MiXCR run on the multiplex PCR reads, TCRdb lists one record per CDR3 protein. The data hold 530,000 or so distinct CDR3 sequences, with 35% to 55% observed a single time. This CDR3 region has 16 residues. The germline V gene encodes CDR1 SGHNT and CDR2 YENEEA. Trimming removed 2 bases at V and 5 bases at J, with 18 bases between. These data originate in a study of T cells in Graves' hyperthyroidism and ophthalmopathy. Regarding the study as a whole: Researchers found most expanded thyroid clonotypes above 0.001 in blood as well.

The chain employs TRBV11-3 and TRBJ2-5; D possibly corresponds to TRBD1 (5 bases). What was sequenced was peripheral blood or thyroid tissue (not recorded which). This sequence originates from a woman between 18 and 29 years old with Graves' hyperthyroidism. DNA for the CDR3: TGTGCCAGCAGCTTAAGACAGTCCAACACCGGGGAGACCCAGTACTTC. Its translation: CASSLRQSNTGETQYF.